Below, 24 T cell receptor beta chains from the same sample are listed, as sequenced in a study of control samples from healthy donors and cancer patients. Assay used: immunoSEQ multiplex PCR; TCRdb lists only in-frame clones, some missing. The top ten hold more than 9% of the sample, which has fewer than 20,000 clones, approximately 87% seen once. The sequencing input was PBMCs. The receptor set was obtained from a woman in her 70s with colorectal cancer.

The V and J genes are TRBV4-3 and TRBJ1-4, with D perhaps TRBD1 (5 bases). The CDR3 spans 13 residues. Germline V CDR1 and CDR2: LGHNA, YSLEER. With 7 bases removed from V and 6 bases from J, the gap between germline ends came to 12 bases. Written as DNA, the CDR3 is TGCGCCAGCACTAAGGGGATGGATGAAAAACTGTTTTTT. Translated: CASTKGMDEKLFF.

The V call is TRBV4-2, the J call TRBJ2-2; TRBD2 matches at 12 bases. Germline V gene lookup returns CDR1 LGHNA and CDR2 YNFKEQ. The CDR3 has 18 amino acids. J gave up 5 bases and V 0 bases, and 7 bases lay outside the gene matches. CDR3 sequence (DNA): TGTGCCAGCAGCCAAGAACTAGCGGGGGGATCGGGGACCGGGGAGCTGTTTTTT. Its protein is CASSQELAGGSGTGELFF.

The chain couples TRBV6-5 to TRBJ1-6, with D unclear. This CDR3 contains 15 residues. V lost 3 bases to trimming and J lost 0 bases, with 6 bases between them. Germline V CDR1 and CDR2: MNHEY, SVGAGI. The CDR3 coding sequence is TGTGCCAGCAGTTATGAGGGCTCCTATAATTCACCCCTCCACTTT. Protein product: CASSYEGSYNSPLHF.

In this sample, this clone turned up a few times. The chain recombines TRBV5-1 with TRBJ2-7; D may be TRBD2 (5 bases). Between the trimmed V and J ends, which lost 4 bases and 0 bases, there was a span of 8 bases. CDR3 length: 13 amino acids. Germline CDR1 SGHRS, CDR2 YFSETQ. The CDR3 spells CASSEGASYEQYF. The CDR3 DNA sequence: TGCGCCAGCAGCGAGGGAGCCTCCTACGAGCAGTACTTC.

The CDR3 is CASRGYQGPETQYF. The CDR3, as DNA: TGTGCCAGCAGGGGATATCAGGGGCCGGAGACCCAGTACTTC. The chain carries TRBV11-3 and TRBJ2-5, with a possible D match to TRBD1 (6 bases). This CDR3 is built from 14 residues. From germline, CDR1 is SGHNT and CDR2 YENEEA. Deletions cut 6 bases from V and 5 bases from J, with 16 bases between.

This chain connects TRBV10-3 to TRBJ1-1; D remains unclear. There are 11 residues in the CDR3. Germline values: CDR1 ENHRY, CDR2 SYGVKD. V dropped 4 bases and J dropped 4 bases, with 4 bases sitting between them. The CDR3 loop reads CAISGGTEAFF. The CDR3 nucleotides read TGTGCCATCAGTGGTGGCACTGAAGCTTTCTTT.

In its sample, this clone is medium-sized. The chain couples TRBV21-1 to TRBJ2-7; the table's D call, TRBD2, was not checked against the DNA. TRBV21-1 is shown as a pseudogene. This CDR3 is 15 amino acids long. CDR3 DNA: TGTGCCAGCAGCCCTAGCGGGGGCACCTCCTACGAGCAGTACTTC. Its protein product is CASSPSGGTSYEQYF.

This clone was detected only a few times. The chain is built from TRBV5-5 and TRBJ1-5; D uncertain. Trimming removed 5 bases from V and 0 bases from J, with 9 bases in between. Germline-derived CDR1 and CDR2 are SGHKS and YYEKEE (reference sequence). This CDR3 is built from 14 residues. CDR3 nucleotides: TGTGCCAGCAGTTCCACTTATAGCAATCAGCCCCAGCATTTT. Translation gives CASSSTYSNQPQHF.

The rearrangement links TRBV3-1 (or the pseudogene TRBV3-2) to TRBJ1-1; TRBD1 agrees at 10 bases. V lost 5 bases, J lost 6 bases, and 15 bases stayed unmatched. The CDR3 spans 17 residues. Germline lookup yields CDR1 LGHDT and CDR2 YNNKEL (reference sequence). The CDR3 DNA follows: TGTGCCAGCAGCTCCGGGGGGGGACAGGGGAGTAGGGCTGAAGCTTTCTTT. It codes for CASSSGGGQGSRAEAFF.

V and J are TRBV4-3 and TRBJ2-5; D unclear. Trimming cost V 2 bases and J 6 bases, with 10 bases left between them. This CDR3 comprises 13 residues. Germline CDR1 and CDR2: LGHNA and YSLEER. Written as DNA, the CDR3 is TGCGCCAGCAGCCAAATCCCCGAGAAGACCCAGTACTTC. It codes for CASSQIPEKTQYF.

V is TRBV27 and J is TRBJ1-4; D ambiguous. The V end was cut by 4 bases, the J end by 10 bases, with 13 bases between. Germline V gene lookup returns CDR1 MNHEY and CDR2 SMNVEV (reference sequence). This CDR3 has 13 amino acids. CDR3 residues: CASSSGSSRKLFF. The CDR3 coding sequence is TGTGCCAGCAGTTCGGGATCCTCCCGAAAACTGTTTTTT.

The chain uses TRBV5-1 and TRBJ2-6; no reliable D call. V was pared by 2 bases and J by 0 bases, with 18 bases between. Germline CDR1 SGHRS, CDR2 YFSETQ. The CDR3 spans 19 residues. The DNA for the CDR3 is TGCGCCAGCAGCTTTTTGGCCGGGCCCCACCACTCTGGGGCCAACGTCCTGACTTTC. This encodes CASSFLAGPHHSGANVLTF.

The chain joins TRBV7-2 to TRBJ1-6; possible D gene TRBD1, 5 bases. The CDR3 is made up of 17 amino acids. V was pared by 1 base and J by 7 bases, with 17 bases between. Germline CDR1 reads SGHTA; CDR2 reads FQGNSA. The CDR3 region is CASSLGYRDRLNSPLHF. The CDR3 DNA is TGTGCCAGCAGCTTAGGATACCGGGACCGTCTAAATTCACCCCTCCACTTT.

This clone has just a few counts. The chain couples TRBV30 to TRBJ2-6, with D possibly being TRBD1 or TRBD2 (5 bases each). The CDR3 runs to 16 residues. CDR1 GTSNPN and CDR2 SVGIG come from the germline V gene (reference sequence). V lost 1 base, J lost 0 bases, and 10 bases lay in between. This chain's CDR3 is CAWSAGRFSGANVLTF. The CDR3, as DNA: TGTGCCTGGAGTGCGGGACGGTTCTCTGGGGCCAACGTCCTGACTTTC. The full variable domain, rest sourced from reference TRBV30 and TRBJ2-6, is SQTIHQWPATLVQPVGSPLSLECTVEGTSNPNLYWYRQAAGRGLQLLFYSVGIGQISSEVPQNLSASRPQDRQFILSSKKLLLSDSGFYLCAWSAGRFSGANVLTFGAGSRLTVL.

This sequence joins TRBV11-3 and TRBJ1-6, with D possibly TRBD1 on 6 matching bases. Trimming removed 5 bases at V and 7 bases at J, with 18 bases between. This CDR3 spans 16 amino acids. CDR1 SGHNT and CDR2 YENEEA come from the germline V gene. Here the CDR3 reads CASSGGGGSFNSPLHF. The DNA of the CDR3 is TGTGCCAGCAGCGGGGGCGGTGGGTCATTCAATTCACCCCTCCACTTT.

This rearrangement joins TRBV3-1 (or the pseudogene TRBV3-2) to TRBJ1-2, with D perhaps matching TRBD1 (6 bases). Germline V gene sequence: CDR1 LGHDT, CDR2 YNNKEL (reference sequence). Trimming took off 7 bases at V and 5 bases at J, with 11 bases between the two ends. This CDR3 region has 12 residues. The CDR3, as DNA: TGTGCCAGCACCCAGGGGAGGTATGGCTACACCTTC. It encodes CASTQGRYGYTF.

The chain recombines TRBV5-8 with TRBJ1-4, with 7 bases identical to TRBD1. V lost 4 bases to trimming and J lost 0 bases; unmatched junction nucleotides: 9. CDR3 length: 17 residues. Per the germline V gene, CDR1 is SGHTS and CDR2 is YDEGEE. Here the CDR3 DNA reads TGTGCCAGCAGCAAAGTAGGGACAGCTGCAACTAATGAAAAACTGTTTTTT. Its translation is CASSKVGTAATNEKLFF.

V and J are TRBV23-1 and TRBJ1-2; D gene uncertain. TRBV23-1 carries the ORF label, with uncertain function. This CDR3 spans 16 amino acids. Trimming removed 1 base at V and 7 bases at J, with 19 bases between. The CDR3 spells CASSQLGQAMVGGYTF. The CDR3 region has the DNA TGCGCCAGCAGTCAATTGGGTCAGGCTATGGTAGGTGGCTACACCTTC.

This clone came up once. The chain links TRBV7-2 to TRBJ2-7; 8 bases match TRBD1. V shed 1 base, J shed 0 bases, and the junction held 2 bases outside the gene matches. The CDR3 runs 15 residues. The germline CDR1 and CDR2 sequences are SGHTA and FQGNSA. CDR3 DNA sequence: TGTGCCAGCAGCTTAGTGGGACAGGCCTCCTACGAGCAGTACTTC. Translating it yields CASSLVGQASYEQYF.

The V call is TRBV4-3, the J call TRBJ2-2, with 8 bases aligning to TRBD2. The CDR3 runs to 15 residues. Germline loops: CDR1 LGHNA, CDR2 YSLEER. V shed 4 bases and J 5 bases; nucleotides not matched to a gene: 6. The CDR3 here is CASSPNGGGTGELFF. Here the CDR3 DNA reads TGCGCCAGCAGCCCGAACGGGGGGGGAACCGGGGAGCTGTTTTTT.

This chain connects TRBV5-1 to TRBJ2-5, with 11 nucleotides matching TRBD2. The CDR3 covers 17 residues. Germline assignment: CDR1 SGHRS and CDR2 YFSETQ. With 4 bases clipped from V and 5 bases from J, the junction kept 13 bases outside the gene matches. The CDR3 is CASSPGLAGSRGETQYF. CDR3 nucleotide sequence: TGCGCCAGCAGCCCCGGACTAGCGGGTTCGAGGGGGGAGACCCAGTACTTC.

The CDR3 loop reads CSALGQLGGGTEAFF. The CDR3 nucleotides read TGCAGCGCCTTAGGACAGCTTGGGGGAGGCACTGAAGCTTTCTTT. The chain recombines TRBV29-1 with TRBJ1-1; perhaps TRBD1 as D (6 bases). Looked up from germline, CDR1 is SQVTM and CDR2 is ANQGSEA. The CDR3 has 15 amino acids. V was shortened by 7 bases and J by 4 bases, with 22 bases between the two germline ends.

V is TRBV22-1 and J is TRBJ1-5; TRBD1 was called by the table and not checked on the DNA. TRBV22-1 is described as a pseudogene. The CDR3 length is 13 residues. In DNA form, the CDR3 reads TGTCCTGGGAGCGCACCTGGGCATCAGCCCCAGCATTTT. It specifies CPGSAPGHQPQHF.

The chain employs TRBV5-6 and TRBJ2-7; D may be TRBD1 or TRBD2 (5 bases each). The CDR3 has 13 amino acids. The germline V and J ends were trimmed by 1 base and 6 bases, with 11 bases remaining between them. Germline V gene lookup returns CDR1 SGHDT and CDR2 YYEEEE. For the CDR3, the DNA is TGTGCCAGCAGCTTGAACAGTGGGGGCGAGCAGTACTTC. Encoded protein: CASSLNSGGEQYF.